This TCR beta chain stems from a study of CD8 T cells in ankylosing spondylitis. This clonotype was observed at least ten times. Its antigen remains unknown. The CDR3 has 16 amino acids. The V gene lost 4 bases and the J gene lost 8 bases, with 24 bases spanning the gap. CDR1 SGHRS and CDR2 YFSETQ come from the germline V gene. Construction of TCR beta libraries was performed using quantitative 5'-RACE with molecular barcodes. A single record per CDR3 protein comes from TCRdb applying MiXCR to the 5' RACE reads. The sample shows 500,000 to 650,000 distinct CDR3 sequences, 5.3% of them seen only once. General study findings and limits: Significant enrichment of disease-linked clones was reportedly seen in matched ankylosing spondylitis synovial fluid. A number of the motif variants had already been described in reactive arthritis synovial fluid and blood. Seven to nine highly homologous variants formed a TCR beta motif that appeared characteristic of ankylosing spondylitis blood.

This chain links TRBV5-1 with TRBJ1-1, with TRBD1 as a possible D gene (5 bases). The sequencing sample was made of blood, either unsorted or a sorted T cell fraction (not recorded which). The clonotype comes from a male donor with ankylosing spondylitis. CDR3 nucleotides: TGCGCCAGCAGCCCAATAGCTTTACAGGCGGGAGGAGAAGCTTTCTTT. Its protein product is CASSPIALQAGGEAFF.